Sequencing of this T cell receptor (beta chain) was carried out in a study of tumor and adjacent non-tumor tissue in lung cancer. Three rounds of nested PCR, following a modified ARM-PCR protocol, produced the TCRbeta library. MiXCR, applied by TCRdb to the multiplex PCR reads, yields one record per CDR3 protein. The table records more than 85,000 distinct CDR3 sequences, approximately 65% of them present only once. Looked up from germline, CDR1 is SGHRS and CDR2 is YFSETQ. There are 15 residues in the CDR3. Concerning this clonotype itself: Given the absence of the conserved phenylalanine or tryptophan at the CDR3 end, a read error is likely.

This sample's RNA came from whole unsorted tissue. This non-tumor lung sample came from over 3 cm beyond the tumor edge. This TCR was recovered from a young man with non-small cell lung cancer. The specimen sequenced was distant non-tumor lung tissue. This chain joins TRBV5-1 and TRBJ2-7; 12 nucleotides line up with TRBD2. CDR3 coding DNA: TGTGCCAGCAGCTTAACTAGCGGGGGGAACCACGAGCAGTACTCC. This translates into CASSLTSGGNHEQYS.